These 21 T cell receptor beta chains share one sample of origin, sequenced in a study of post-analysis software for immune sequencing data. Study observations and caveats: Controls had lower frequencies than patients of four or five TRBV segments, which included TRBV5-6, TRBV5-1 and TRBV20-1.

Unique-molecular-identifier-tagged TCR beta cDNA libraries were used. TCRdb re-called the PCR reads with MiXCR, one entry per CDR3 protein. Among about 810,000 distinct CDR3 sequences, roughly half were seen once, and the ten largest hold 4% to 5.5%. Antigen specificity for these receptors is unknown. Sequencing used blood. These receptors were taken from a girl aged 10 to 17 with multiple sclerosis.

This chain joins TRBV6-4 and TRBJ2-3; D may be TRBD1 or TRBD2 (5 bases each). The ends were cut back, 0 bases at V and 3 bases at J, with 7 bases in the middle. CDR1 is MRHNA and CDR2 is SNTAGT in the germline V gene. The CDR3 is 14 residues long. CDR3 DNA sequence: TGTGCCAGCAGTGACTCCGAGGGGACAGATACGCAGTATTTT. It codes for CASSDSEGTDTQYF.

The chain employs TRBV29-1 and TRBJ2-5, with 7 bases matching TRBD1. Germline CDR1 SQVTM, CDR2 ANQGSEA. The V gene end was trimmed by 6 bases and the J gene end by 2 bases; junction bases not matched to a gene: 9. This CDR3 is 14 amino acids long. The CDR3 DNA reads as TGCAGCGTGGTGGGGGACAGAGAACAAGAGACCCAGTACTTC. The encoded protein is CSVVGDREQETQYF.

This clonotype was counted only a few times. This sequence joins TRBV3-1 and TRBJ2-1, with a weak D call TRBD2 (6 bases). Germline CDR1 reads LGHDT; CDR2 reads YNNKEL (reference sequence). The CDR3 has 14 amino acids. Trimming cost V 2 bases and J 3 bases, with 8 bases left between them. This chain's CDR3 is CASSQRLVYNEQFF. The CDR3, as DNA: TGTGCCAGCAGCCAAAGACTAGTCTACAATGAGCAGTTCTTC.

V usage is TRBV4-2 and J usage is TRBJ1-1, with 7 bases identical to TRBD1. V dropped 2 bases and J dropped 0; count of bases not matched to a gene: 6. The CDR3 has 16 amino acids. Germline assignment: CDR1 LGHNA and CDR2 YNFKEQ. The CDR3 DNA reads TGTGCCAGCAGCCAAATGGGACAGACAATGAACACTGAAGCTTTCTTT. Protein sequence: CASSQMGQTMNTEAFF.

The chain is built from TRBV20-1 and TRBJ2-1; D assignment may be TRBD1 or TRBD2 (6 bases each). The V end was cut by 3 bases, the J end by 6 bases, with 15 bases between. Germline V CDR1 and CDR2: DFQATT, SNEGSKA (reference sequence). The CDR3 length is 14 residues. Written as DNA, the CDR3 is TGCAGTGCTAGTGGGGGGCGCGGAACCAATGAGCAGTTCTTC. This encodes CSASGGRGTNEQFF.

The V call is TRBV20-1, the J call TRBJ2-3; weak D call: TRBD1 (7 bases). The V gene lost 6 bases and the J gene lost 6 bases, with 16 bases spanning the gap. This CDR3 comprises 13 residues. Germline CDR1 DFQATT, CDR2 SNEGSKA (reference sequence). The CDR3 reads CSARGDVGDTQYF. As DNA, the CDR3 is TGCAGTGCCAGGGGGGACGTCGGGGATACGCAGTATTTT.

This clonotype was seen a few times. The chain has TRBV5-1 and TRBJ1-5; possible D gene TRBD1, 5 bases. V lost 0 bases, J lost 3 bases, and 10 bases lay in between. Germline CDR1 is SGHRS and CDR2 is YFSETQ. The CDR3 totals 15 residues. CDR3 sequence: CASSLAAGTNQPQHF. DNA for the CDR3: TGCGCCAGCAGCTTGGCCGCCGGGACCAATCAGCCCCAGCATTTT.

V usage is TRBV20-1 and J usage is TRBJ2-1; 8 bases are shared with TRBD2. V shed 0 bases and J 10 bases; nucleotides not matched to a gene: 14. There are 16 residues in the CDR3. Germline CDR1 DFQATT, CDR2 SNEGSKA (reference sequence). The CDR3 is CSARDPWTSPQYEQFF. In nucleotides, the CDR3 is TGCAGTGCTAGAGATCCCTGGACTAGCCCGCAGTACGAGCAGTTCTTC.

The rearrangement links TRBV20-1 to TRBJ2-4; D not resolved. Deletions cut 4 bases from V and 1 base from J, with 8 bases between. This CDR3 comprises 13 residues. Per germline, CDR1 DFQATT and CDR2 SNEGSKA (reference sequence). CDR3 in DNA: TGCAGTGCTATTATGGGGGCCAAAAACATTCAGTACTTC. Translating it yields CSAIMGAKNIQYF.

The V call is TRBV12-3 or TRBV12-4, the J call TRBJ1-2; tentatively, D is TRBD1 (5 bases). The CDR3 is 15 residues long. V gave up 1 base and J gave up 5 bases, with 14 bases separating them. The CDR3 nucleotides are TGTGCCAGCAGTTTAGGAGGGGAAAGGGGATATGGCTACACCTTC. This sequence encodes CASSLGGERGYGYTF.

The chain links TRBV20-1 to TRBJ2-3; 9 bases align to TRBD2. CDR1 is DFQATT, CDR2 SNEGSKA, per germline (reference sequence). The CDR3 consists of 13 residues. Germline trimming cut 6 bases from V and 2 bases from J; bases unmatched to any gene: 3. The CDR3 coding sequence is TGCAGTGCCCCGGGACTAGCCACAGATACGCAGTATTTT. As protein: CSAPGLATDTQYF.

This clonotype was observed once. The rearrangement joins TRBV20-1 to TRBJ2-5, with 7 bases fitting TRBD1. After removal of 0 bases from V and 4 bases from J, the junction contained 11 bases not matched to a gene. The CDR3 consists of 16 residues. From germline, CDR1 is DFQATT and CDR2 SNEGSKA (reference sequence). The CDR3 nucleotides read TGCAGTGCTAGAGATTCTCTCGGGACAGTCGGAGAGACCCAGTACTTC. It is translated as CSARDSLGTVGETQYF.

This clonotype was seen only once. The chain has TRBV20-1 and TRBJ2-7; TRBD2 matches at 8 bases. The V segment lost 6 bases and the J segment 0 bases; nucleotides outside the gene matches: 10. Germline CDR1 reads DFQATT; CDR2 reads SNEGSKA (reference sequence). The CDR3 loop spans 15 amino acids. CDR3 sequence (DNA): TGCAGTGCCCACCAGCGGGAGCTCAGCTCCTACGAGCAGTACTTC. Protein sequence: CSAHQRELSSYEQYF.

This clonotype was found many times. The rearrangement links TRBV20-1 to TRBJ2-1; TRBD2 matches 12 bases. Looked up from germline, CDR1 is DFQATT and CDR2 is SNEGSKA (reference sequence). The CDR3 contains 17 residues. J gave up 6 bases and V 2 bases, and 11 bases lay outside the gene matches. This chain's CDR3 is CSARSLTWTSGTNEQFF. CDR3 DNA: TGCAGTGCTAGATCTCTTACCTGGACTAGCGGGACCAATGAGCAGTTCTTC.

The chain uses TRBV29-1 and TRBJ2-5; 8 nucleotides align to TRBD2. Trimming cost V 3 bases and J 11 bases; bases outside gene matches: 11. The V gene's germline CDR1 is SQVTM and CDR2 ANQGSEA. CDR3 length: 13 amino acids. CDR3 DNA sequence: TGCAGCGTTGAGAGCGGGAGCCCCGCGGGGCAGTACTTC. This encodes CSVESGSPAGQYF. Based on the CDR3 plus reference TRBV29-1 and TRBJ2-5, the full variable domain is SAVISQKPSRDICQRGTSLTIQCQVDSQVTMMFWYRQQPGQSLTLIATANQGSEATYESGFVIDKFPISRPNLTFSTLTVSNMSPEDSSIYLCSVESGSPAGQYFGPGTRLLVL.

This clonotype was seen more than once but under ten times. This CDR3 reads CASSLGDAGGHKNIQYF. Here the CDR3 DNA reads TGTGCCAGCAGCTTAGGGGACGCGGGGGGGCATAAAAACATTCAGTACTTC. V gene TRBV7-8 combines with J gene TRBJ2-4, with 9 bases fitting TRBD2. V shed 1 base and J 4 bases; nucleotides not matched to a gene: 8. CDR3 length: 17 residues. CDR1 and CDR2 (germline): SGHVS, FQNEAQ.

This clonotype was detected a few times. V usage is TRBV6-4 and J usage is TRBJ2-5; D might be TRBD1 or TRBD2, each matching 6 bases. The CDR3 covers 14 residues. Germline loops: CDR1 MRHNA, CDR2 SNTAGT. V was trimmed by 6 bases and J by 5 bases, leaving 16 bases between them. This CDR3 reads CASSPNGGGETQYF. In DNA form, the CDR3 reads TGTGCCAGCAGCCCCAATGGAGGGGGGGAGACCCAGTACTTC.

This chain links TRBV20-1 with TRBJ1-1; D may be TRBD1 (5 bases). V lost 6 bases and J 0 bases, leaving 11 bases between the germline ends. Germline values: CDR1 DFQATT, CDR2 SNEGSKA (reference sequence). The CDR3 spans 13 residues. CDR3 loop: CSAQGILNTEAFF. CDR3 DNA: TGCAGTGCCCAGGGCATCTTGAACACTGAAGCTTTCTTT.

J is TRBJ1-5 and V is TRBV29-1, with TRBD1 matching over 7 bases. Germline CDR1 reads SQVTM; CDR2 reads ANQGSEA. Losses at the gene ends were 4 bases for V and 6 bases for J; bases not matched to a gene: 6. CDR3 length equals 13 residues. CDR3: CSVGQGVGQPQHF. CDR3 bases: TGCAGCGTTGGCCAGGGGGTGGGTCAGCCCCAGCATTTT.

This sequence joins TRBV12-5 and TRBJ1-2; no clear D. V shed 3 bases and J shed 8 bases, with 13 bases lying between them. The CDR3 runs 13 residues. Germline loops: CDR1 LGHNT, CDR2 FRNRAP. The DNA of the CDR3 is TGTGCTAGTGGTTTAACGGGGATGGAGGGCTACACCTTC. Its translation is CASGLTGMEGYTF.

The table lists this clonotype with a few counts. The rearrangement joins TRBV11-2 to TRBJ2-7; D perhaps matches TRBD2 (7 bases). V shed 5 bases and J shed 7 bases, with 18 bases lying between them. The CDR3 contains 14 residues. CDR1 SGHAT and CDR2 FQNNGV come from the germline V gene. The CDR3, as DNA: TGTGCCAGCAGCGCCCTAGGGGGGGCGAGAGAGCAGTACTTC. Residues: CASSALGGAREQYF.